The 27 T cell receptor beta chains below come from one sample, sequenced in a study of T cells in Graves' hyperthyroidism and ophthalmopathy. RNA transcripts yielded amplified TCR beta CDR3 regions. When the TCR CDR3 underwent first-round RT-PCR, the HTBI primer set was used. TCRdb re-derived calls from the multiplex PCR reads in MiXCR, one entry per CDR3 protein. Seen here are 300,000 to 500,000 distinct CDR3 sequences, around an eighth observed once, and the top ten hold 28%. Sequenced: blood. All receptors derive from a man over 45 with Graves' ophthalmopathy.

In this sample, this clonotype turned up many times. The CDR3 coding sequence is TGTGCCAGCAGTGAATTGGTCTTGAACACTGAAGCTTTCTTT. Protein product: CASSELVLNTEAFF. J is TRBJ1-1 and V is TRBV2; D unclear. Germline V gene sequence: CDR1 SNHLY, CDR2 FYNNEI. Between the trimmed V and J ends, which lost 2 bases and 0 bases, there was a span of 7 bases. The CDR3 consists of 14 residues.

This chain joins TRBV27 and TRBJ2-1; the D is unclear. The ends were cut back, 7 bases at V and 8 bases at J, with 15 bases in the middle. This CDR3 is built from 13 residues. Germline assignment: CDR1 MNHEY and CDR2 SMNVEV (reference sequence). The CDR3 DNA sequence: TGTGCCAGCAAGTACGTGGGGTCGTATGAGCAGTTCTTC. Residues: CASKYVGSYEQFF.

The chain links TRBV12-3 or TRBV12-4 to TRBJ1-2; D remains ambiguous. CDR3 length equals 14 residues. V lost 3 bases, J lost 6 bases, and 14 bases lay in between. The CDR3 loop reads CASSFATGGDGYTF. Here the CDR3 DNA reads TGTGCCAGCAGTTTCGCGACGGGAGGAGATGGCTACACCTTC.

This clonotype was counted ten times or more. The rearrangement joins TRBV20-1 to TRBJ2-5; D remains ambiguous. The germline V and J ends were trimmed by 6 bases and 5 bases, with 10 bases remaining between them. The CDR3 is 11 amino acids. CDR1 and CDR2 from the germline V gene are DFQATT and SNEGSKA (reference sequence). The CDR3 bases are TGCAGTGCCACCCCTTATGAGACCCAGTACTTC. It codes for CSATPYETQYF.

This clonotype was counted at least ten times. The genes are TRBV2 and TRBJ2-5; no firm D call. V dropped 5 bases and J dropped 9 bases, with 10 bases sitting between them. In germline, CDR1 is SNHLY, CDR2 FYNNEI. This CDR3 has 11 residues. DNA for the CDR3: TGTGCCAGCAGTTCCTCAGCTCCCCAGTACTTC. Protein: CASSSSAPQYF.

This clonotype was seen at least ten times. The chain has TRBV28 and TRBJ2-1; 7 bases are a match to TRBD1. The CDR3 has 13 residues. From germline, CDR1 is MDHEN and CDR2 SYDVKM. Unmatched junction bases numbered 10, after V lost 8 bases and J lost 9 bases. CDR3 nucleotide sequence: TGTGCCAGCTCTTTGAGGGGGCGTATTGAGCAGTTCTTC. Protein: CASSLRGRIEQFF.

In its sample, this clonotype was seen many times. The chain joins TRBV5-1 to TRBJ2-1; D is possibly TRBD2 (5 bases). The CDR3 is made up of 15 amino acids. Looked up from germline, CDR1 is SGHRS and CDR2 is YFSETQ. Trimming removed 4 bases from V and 6 bases from J, with 17 bases in between. This CDR3 reads CASSEVRGGFNEQFF. In DNA, the CDR3 is TGCGCCAGCAGCGAGGTTCGAGGCGGGTTCAATGAGCAGTTCTTC.

Many counts were recorded for this clonotype. This chain connects TRBV20-1 to TRBJ2-5; D call uncertain. The length of the CDR3 is 12 residues. Trimming removed 7 bases from V and 2 bases from J, with 11 bases in between. Germline values: CDR1 DFQATT, CDR2 SNEGSKA (reference sequence). CDR3 DNA sequence: TGCAGTGTTGAGACGGTACAAGAGACCCAGTACTTC. Translating gives CSVETVQETQYF.

On this clonotype: At one of its ends the junction is not consistent with the germline gene, which may arise from a read error. The chain employs TRBV5-4 and TRBJ1-1, with 7 nucleotides matching TRBD1. The V gene's germline CDR1 is SGHNT and CDR2 YYREEE (reference sequence). The CDR3 loop spans 15 amino acids. CDR3 nucleotides: TGTGCCGGCAGCCAACAGGGGCAGGGTCACACTGAAGCTTTCTTT. Its translation is CAGSQQGQGHTEAFF.

As for this clonotype: A junction boundary mismatches the germline segment, possibly from a read error. The J gene is TRBJ1-1, the V gene TRBV12-3 or TRBV12-4; D is uncertain. The CDR3 has 15 residues. For the CDR3, the DNA is TGTGCAAGCAGCCCATCAGGCAGACTGAACACTGAAGCTTTCTTT. It specifies CASSPSGRLNTEAFF.

This clonotype was seen ten or more times. The gene calls are TRBV7-3 and TRBJ2-7; 7 nucleotides match TRBD1. The J segment lost 4 bases and the V segment lost 5 bases, leaving 11 bases of the junction unmatched. CDR3 length equals 15 residues. Germline CDR1 SGHTA, CDR2 FQGTGA. The CDR3 is CASSQSGDSLYEQYF. In nucleotides, the CDR3 is TGTGCCAGCAGCCAGAGTGGGGACAGCCTATACGAGCAGTACTTC. Complete variable domain (other parts from reference TRBV7-3 and TRBJ2-7): GAGVSQTPSNKVTEKGKYVELRCDPISGHTALYWYRQSLGQGPEFLIYFQGTGAADDSGLPNDRFFAVRPEGSVSTLKIQRTERGDSAVYLCASSQSGDSLYEQYFGPGTRLTVT.

The table lists this clonotype with many counts. DNA of the CDR3: TGTGCCAGCAGTGCCGTGGGCTCCGTCGCAGATACGCAGTATTTT. This gives the protein CASSAVGSVADTQYF. The chain recombines TRBV6-1 with TRBJ2-3; D remains unclear. Germline CDR1 MNHNS, CDR2 SASEGT. The CDR3 loop spans 15 amino acids. Trimming took off 4 bases at V and 4 bases at J, with 15 bases between the two ends.

The V call is TRBV12-3 or TRBV12-4, the J call TRBJ1-3; D is perhaps TRBD1 (6 bases). V was shortened by 6 bases and J by 1 base, with 10 bases between the two germline ends. The CDR3 totals 14 residues. The CDR3 DNA reads as TGTGCCAGCAGGGGGGGGACATCTGGAAACACCATATATTTT. It codes for CASRGGTSGNTIYF.

The chain couples TRBV12-3 or TRBV12-4 to TRBJ2-1, with 9 bases fitting TRBD2. After removal of 1 base from V and 5 bases from J, the junction contained 3 bases not matched to a gene. This CDR3 is 15 amino acids long. This CDR3 is CASSLVTSGHNEQFF. DNA for the CDR3: TGTGCCAGCAGTTTAGTGACTAGCGGCCACAATGAGCAGTTCTTC.

The table lists this clonotype with many counts. The genes are TRBV20-1 and TRBJ2-7; D remains unclear. This CDR3 comprises 14 residues. Germline values: CDR1 DFQATT, CDR2 SNEGSKA (reference sequence). Deletions cut 1 base from V and 0 bases from J, with 10 bases between. The CDR3 sequence: CSARGESSSYEQYF. The CDR3 DNA reads TGCAGTGCTAGAGGGGAAAGCAGCTCCTACGAGCAGTACTTC.

The J gene is TRBJ1-5, the V gene TRBV20-1; perhaps TRBD1 as D (5 bases). Germline V gives CDR1 DFQATT, CDR2 SNEGSKA (reference sequence). This CDR3 has 16 amino acids. Trimming left V 6 bases short and J 5 bases short, with 23 bases between. The chain's CDR3 is CSASPLRRQTDQPQHF. As DNA, the CDR3 is TGCAGTGCCTCTCCCCTCCGAAGACAGACTGATCAGCCCCAGCATTTT.

Concerning this clonotype itself: This clone may be a read error of a much larger clone one base away. V gene TRBV12-3 or TRBV12-4 combines with J gene TRBJ2-2, with TRBD1 as a possible D gene (7 bases). The CDR3 loop spans 19 amino acids. The CDR3 DNA follows: TGTGCCAGCAGTTTAAGGGACGCGGCGAGGGGGCGCAGTGGCGGGGAGCTGTCTTTT. It codes for CASSLRDAARGRSGGELSF.

This clonotype appeared many times. V and J are TRBV20-1 and TRBJ2-7; 10 bases are shared with TRBD2. Trimming cost V 5 bases and J 5 bases; bases outside gene matches: 6. This CDR3 has 13 residues. CDR1 is DFQATT, CDR2 SNEGSKA, per germline (reference sequence). DNA for the CDR3: TGCAGTGCTCTCAGCGGGAGGGCCCACGAGCAGTACTTC. Translated, it gives CSALSGRAHEQYF.

This clonotype turned up a few times. V is TRBV7-6 and J is TRBJ1-4; 9 bases match TRBD1. This CDR3 spans 15 amino acids. Germline V gene lookup returns CDR1 SGHVS and CDR2 FNYEAQ. After removal of 5 bases from V and 4 bases from J, the junction contained 5 bases not matched to a gene. The CDR3 here is CASSPQGAFNEKLFF. CDR3 DNA: TGTGCCAGCAGCCCACAGGGGGCTTTTAATGAAAAACTGTTTTTT.

This clonotype was found many times. This sequence joins TRBV3-1 and TRBJ2-1, with unresolved D. V lost 0 bases and J lost 8, with 11 bases in between. Germline lookup yields CDR1 LGHDT and CDR2 YNNKEL (reference sequence). The CDR3 consists of 14 residues. CDR3 loop: CASSQDLVWDEQFF. Here the CDR3 DNA reads TGTGCCAGCAGCCAAGATCTGGTGTGGGATGAGCAGTTCTTC.

The genes are TRBV7-3 and TRBJ1-6; TRBD1 matches at 9 bases. The CDR3 covers 14 residues. The J segment lost 7 bases and the V segment lost 8 bases, leaving 6 bases of the junction unmatched. CDR1 is SGHTA and CDR2 is FQGTGA in the germline V gene. The CDR3 loop is CASGTGTFNSPLHF. The DNA of the CDR3 is TGTGCCAGCGGGACAGGGACTTTCAATTCACCCCTCCACTTT. Supplemented by reference TRBV7-3 and TRBJ1-6, the full variable domain reads GAGVSQTPSNKVTEKGKYVELRCDPISGHTALYWYRQSLGQGPEFLIYFQGTGAADDSGLPNDRFFAVRPEGSVSTLKIQRTERGDSAVYLCASGTGTFNSPLHFGNGTRLTVT.

This clonotype was counted many times. V gene TRBV12-3 or TRBV12-4 combines with J gene TRBJ2-7, with 11 nucleotides matching TRBD2. V trimming: 5 bases; J trimming: 0 bases; junction bases outside the gene matches: 3. This CDR3 is 15 amino acids long. The CDR3 sequence is CASSDTSGSSYEQYF. As DNA, the CDR3 is TGTGCCAGCAGTGATACTAGCGGGAGCTCCTACGAGCAGTACTTC.

This clonotype was detected many times. The V call is TRBV30, the J call TRBJ1-1; D is perhaps TRBD1 (5 bases). The CDR3 totals 11 residues. CDR1 is GTSNPN and CDR2 is SVGIG in the germline V gene (reference sequence). The V end was cut by 5 bases, the J end by 6 bases, with 10 bases between. CDR3 nucleotides: TGTGCCTGGGGGGGATACCCTGAAGCTTTCTTT. Its translation: CAWGGYPEAFF.

There are many counts of this clonotype. The chain carries TRBV7-9 and TRBJ2-5; D not certain. V gave up 1 base and J gave up 2 bases, with 8 bases separating them. The CDR3 length is 14 residues. Germline V gene data show CDR1 as SEHNR and CDR2 as FQNEAQ (reference sequence). The CDR3 here is CASSLVQKQETQYF. The CDR3 nucleotides read TGTGCCAGCAGCTTAGTACAGAAACAAGAGACCCAGTACTTC.

The chain is built from TRBV9 and TRBJ2-7, with TRBD2 identical over 8 bases. V was pared by 0 bases and J by 4 bases, with 6 bases of the junction left unmatched. This CDR3 is 15 amino acids long. Per germline, CDR1 SGDLS and CDR2 YYNGEE. The CDR3 sequence: CASSVGSGIAYEQYF. The DNA for the CDR3 is TGTGCCAGCAGCGTAGGTAGCGGGATCGCTTACGAGCAGTACTTC.

This clonotype was seen many times. DNA of the CDR3: TGTGCCAGCAAAACCAGAATCGGGACTAGCTTCAATGAGCAGTTCTTC. This encodes CASKTRIGTSFNEQFF. The chain couples TRBV7-9 to TRBJ2-1; 9 nucleotides match TRBD2. This CDR3 is built from 16 residues. CDR1 and CDR2 (germline): SEHNR, FQNEAQ (reference sequence). J lost 6 bases, V lost 7 bases, and 13 bases had no gene match. The whole variable domain, filled in from reference TRBV7-9 and TRBJ2-1, reads DTGVSQNPRHKITKRGQNVTFRCDPISEHNRLYWYRQTLGQGPEFLTYFQNEAQLEKSRLLSDRFSAERPKGSFSTLEIQRTEQGDSAMYLCASKTRIGTSFNEQFFGPGTRLTVL.

This clonotype was detected many times. The genes are TRBV13 and TRBJ1-1; TRBD1 aligns across 7 bases. The germline CDR1 and CDR2 sequences are PRHDT and FYEKMQ (reference sequence). Trimming removed 6 bases from V and 0 bases from J; junction bases left unmatched: 10. The CDR3 runs 16 residues. The CDR3 protein is CASRMGQGVLNTEAFF. The CDR3 DNA sequence: TGTGCCAGCAGGATGGGGCAGGGGGTTTTGAACACTGAAGCTTTCTTT.